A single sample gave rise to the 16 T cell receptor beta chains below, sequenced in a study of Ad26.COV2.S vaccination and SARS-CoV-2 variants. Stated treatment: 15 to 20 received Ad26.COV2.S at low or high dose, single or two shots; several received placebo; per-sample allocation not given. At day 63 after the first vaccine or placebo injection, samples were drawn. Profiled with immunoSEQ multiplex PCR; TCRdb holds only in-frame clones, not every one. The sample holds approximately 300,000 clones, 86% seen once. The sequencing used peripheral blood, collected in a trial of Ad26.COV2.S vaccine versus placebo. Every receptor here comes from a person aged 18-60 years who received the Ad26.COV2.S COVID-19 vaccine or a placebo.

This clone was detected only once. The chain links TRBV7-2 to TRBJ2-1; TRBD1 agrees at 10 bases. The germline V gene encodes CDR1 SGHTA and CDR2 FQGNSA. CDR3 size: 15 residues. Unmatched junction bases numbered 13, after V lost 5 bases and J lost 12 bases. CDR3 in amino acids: CASSLRQGARGGQFF. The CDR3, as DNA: TGTGCCAGCAGCCTCAGACAGGGGGCGCGAGGTGGGCAGTTCTTC.

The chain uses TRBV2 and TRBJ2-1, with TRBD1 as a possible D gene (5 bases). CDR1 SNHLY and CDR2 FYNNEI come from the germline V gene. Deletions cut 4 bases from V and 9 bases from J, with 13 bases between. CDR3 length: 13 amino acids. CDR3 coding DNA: TGTGCCAGCAGTGTTGGACAAGGCGGTGAGCAGTTCTTC. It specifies CASSVGQGGEQFF.

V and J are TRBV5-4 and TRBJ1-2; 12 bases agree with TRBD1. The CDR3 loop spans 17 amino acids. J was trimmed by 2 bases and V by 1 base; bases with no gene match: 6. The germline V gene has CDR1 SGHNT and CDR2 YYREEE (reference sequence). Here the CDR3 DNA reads TGTGCCAGCAGCTTGAACCTGGGACAGGGGGCGAACTATGGCTACACCTTC. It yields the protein CASSLNLGQGANYGYTF.

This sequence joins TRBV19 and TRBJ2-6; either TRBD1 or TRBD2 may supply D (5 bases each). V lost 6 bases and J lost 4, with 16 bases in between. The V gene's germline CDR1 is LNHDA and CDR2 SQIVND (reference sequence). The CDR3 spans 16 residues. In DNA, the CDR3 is TGTGCCAGTAGGTCGAGGGGATCCTCCGGGGCCAACGTCCTGACTTTC. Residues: CASRSRGSSGANVLTF.

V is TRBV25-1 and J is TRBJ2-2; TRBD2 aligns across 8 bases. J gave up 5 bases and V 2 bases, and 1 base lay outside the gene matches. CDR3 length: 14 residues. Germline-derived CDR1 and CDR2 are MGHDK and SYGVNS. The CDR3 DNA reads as TGTGCCAGCAGTGAAGCGGGGGGTACCGGGGAGCTGTTTTTT. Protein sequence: CASSEAGGTGELFF.

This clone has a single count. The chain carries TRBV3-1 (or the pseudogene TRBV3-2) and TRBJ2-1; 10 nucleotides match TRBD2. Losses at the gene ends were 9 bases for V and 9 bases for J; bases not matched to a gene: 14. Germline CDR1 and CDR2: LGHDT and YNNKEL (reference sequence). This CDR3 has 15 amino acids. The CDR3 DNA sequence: TGTGCCAGGGAGGAGCGGGGGGGTCCAATCGGTGAGCAGTTCTTC. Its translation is CAREERGGPIGEQFF.

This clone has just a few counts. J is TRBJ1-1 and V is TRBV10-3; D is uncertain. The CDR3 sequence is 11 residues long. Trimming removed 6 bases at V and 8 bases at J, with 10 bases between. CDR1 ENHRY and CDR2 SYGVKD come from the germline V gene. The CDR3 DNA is TGTGCCATCAGCTCACGATCCGAAGCTTTCTTT. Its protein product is CAISSRSEAFF.

CDR3 protein: CASSRGKAGTYGYTF. CDR3 nucleotides: TGTGCCAGTAGTCGAGGGAAGGCAGGGACCTATGGCTACACCTTC. The J gene is TRBJ1-2, the V gene TRBV19; D might be TRBD1 (5 bases). Germline-derived CDR1 and CDR2 are LNHDA and SQIVND (reference sequence). The V gene lost 5 bases and the J gene lost 4 bases, with 17 bases spanning the gap. There are 15 residues in the CDR3.

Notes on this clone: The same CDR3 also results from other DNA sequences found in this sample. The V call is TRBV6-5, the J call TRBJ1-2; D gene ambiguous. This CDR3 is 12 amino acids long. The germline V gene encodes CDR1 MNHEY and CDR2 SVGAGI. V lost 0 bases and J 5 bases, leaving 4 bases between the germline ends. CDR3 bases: TGTGCCAGCAGTTACTCGGGTTATGGCTACACCTTC. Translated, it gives CASSYSGYGYTF.

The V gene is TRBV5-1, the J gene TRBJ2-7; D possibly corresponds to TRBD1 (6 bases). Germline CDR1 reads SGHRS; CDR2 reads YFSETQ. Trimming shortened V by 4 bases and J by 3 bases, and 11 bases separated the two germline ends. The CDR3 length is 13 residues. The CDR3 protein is CASSVDRIYEQYF. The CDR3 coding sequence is TGCGCCAGCAGCGTCGACAGGATCTACGAGCAGTACTTC.

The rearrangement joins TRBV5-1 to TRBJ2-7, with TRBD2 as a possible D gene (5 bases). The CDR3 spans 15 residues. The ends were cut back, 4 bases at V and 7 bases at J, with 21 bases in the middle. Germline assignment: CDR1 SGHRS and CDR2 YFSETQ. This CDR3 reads CASSATLSGSGEQYF. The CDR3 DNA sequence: TGCGCCAGCAGCGCCACCCTTTCGGGGTCGGGGGAGCAGTACTTC. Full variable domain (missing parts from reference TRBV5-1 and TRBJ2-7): KAGVTQTPRYLIKTRGQQVTLSCSPISGHRSVSWYQQTPGQGLQFLFEYFSETQRNKGNFPGRFSGRQFSNSRSEMNVSTLELGDSALYLCASSATLSGSGEQYFGPGTRLTVT.

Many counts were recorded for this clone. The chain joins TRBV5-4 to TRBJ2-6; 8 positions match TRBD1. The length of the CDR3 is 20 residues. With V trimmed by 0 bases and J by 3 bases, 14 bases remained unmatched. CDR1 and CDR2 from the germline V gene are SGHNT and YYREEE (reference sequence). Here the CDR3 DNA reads TGTGCCAGCAGCTTGGTCGCGACAGGGGTCCTTTACGGTGGGGCCAACGTCCTGACTTTC. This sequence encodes CASSLVATGVLYGGANVLTF. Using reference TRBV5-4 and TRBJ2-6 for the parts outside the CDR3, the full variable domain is ETGVTQSPTHLIKTRGQQVTLRCSSQSGHNTVSWYQQALGQGPQFIFQYYREEENGRGNFPPRFSGLQFPNYSSELNVNALELDDSALYLCASSLVATGVLYGGANVLTFGAGSRLTVL.

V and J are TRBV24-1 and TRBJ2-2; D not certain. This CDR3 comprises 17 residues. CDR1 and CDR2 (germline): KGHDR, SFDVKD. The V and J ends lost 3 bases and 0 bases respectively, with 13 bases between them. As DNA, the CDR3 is TGTGCCACCAGTGATCCTCGAGCAGGTCCGAACACCGGGGAGCTGTTTTTT. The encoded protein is CATSDPRAGPNTGELFF.

This chain's CDR3 is CASSSSYQETQYF. The CDR3 DNA is TGTGCCAGCAGCTCAAGCTACCAAGAGACCCAGTACTTC. The chain links TRBV7-3 to TRBJ2-5; no firm D call. Trimming took off 4 bases at V and 0 bases at J, with 6 bases between the two ends. The V gene's germline CDR1 is SGHTA and CDR2 FQGTGA. This CDR3 is 13 amino acids long. Together with reference TRBV7-3 and TRBJ2-5, the CDR3 gives the full variable domain: GAGVSQTPSNKVTEKGKYVELRCDPISGHTALYWYRQSLGQGPEFLIYFQGTGAADDSGLPNDRFFAVRPEGSVSTLKIQRTERGDSAVYLCASSSSYQETQYFGPGTRLLVL.

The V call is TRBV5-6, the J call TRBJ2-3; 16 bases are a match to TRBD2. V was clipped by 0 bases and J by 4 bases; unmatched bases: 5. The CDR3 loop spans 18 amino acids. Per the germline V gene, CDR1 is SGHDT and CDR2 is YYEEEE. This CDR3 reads CASSLDLGTSGGADTQYF. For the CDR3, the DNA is TGTGCCAGCAGCTTGGACCTGGGGACTAGCGGGGGGGCAGATACGCAGTATTTT. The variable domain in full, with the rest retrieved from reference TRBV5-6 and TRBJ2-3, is DAGVTQSPTHLIKTRGQQVTLRCSPKSGHDTVSWYQQALGQGPQFIFQYYEEEERQRGNFPDRFSGHQFPNYSSELNVNALLLGDSALYLCASSLDLGTSGGADTQYFGPGTRLTVL.

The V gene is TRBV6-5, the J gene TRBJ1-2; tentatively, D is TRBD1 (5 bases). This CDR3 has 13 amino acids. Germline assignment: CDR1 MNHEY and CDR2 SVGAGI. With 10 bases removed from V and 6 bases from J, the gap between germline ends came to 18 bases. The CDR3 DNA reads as TGTGCCACGGGGCGCCAAACTTCGGATGGCTACACCTTC. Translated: CATGRQTSDGYTF.